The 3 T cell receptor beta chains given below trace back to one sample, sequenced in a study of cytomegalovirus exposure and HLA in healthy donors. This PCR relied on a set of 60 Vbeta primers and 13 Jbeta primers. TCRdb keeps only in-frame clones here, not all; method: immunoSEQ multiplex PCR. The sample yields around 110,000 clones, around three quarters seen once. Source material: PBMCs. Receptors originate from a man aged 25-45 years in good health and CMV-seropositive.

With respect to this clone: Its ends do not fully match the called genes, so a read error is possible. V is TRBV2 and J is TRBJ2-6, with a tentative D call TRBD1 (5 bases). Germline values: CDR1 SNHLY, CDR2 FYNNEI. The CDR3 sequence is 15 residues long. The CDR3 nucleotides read TGTGCCAGCCGGGCCTCGGCGGCTGGGGCCAACGGCCTGACTTTC. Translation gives CASRASAAGANGLTF.

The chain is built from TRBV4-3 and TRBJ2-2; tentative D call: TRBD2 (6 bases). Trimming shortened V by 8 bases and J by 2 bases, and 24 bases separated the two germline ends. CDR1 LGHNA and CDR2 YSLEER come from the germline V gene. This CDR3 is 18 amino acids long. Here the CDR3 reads CASRPRGTGLPNTGELFF. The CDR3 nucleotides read TGCGCCAGCCGCCCCCGAGGGACCGGACTACCTAACACCGGGGAGCTGTTTTTT.

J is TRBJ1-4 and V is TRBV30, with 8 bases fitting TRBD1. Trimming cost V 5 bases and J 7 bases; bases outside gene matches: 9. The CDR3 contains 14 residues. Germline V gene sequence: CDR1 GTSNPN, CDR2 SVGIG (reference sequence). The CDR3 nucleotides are TGTGCCTGGTCCAGGGGGCTCGGCGGTGAAAAACTGTTTTTT. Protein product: CAWSRGLGGEKLFF. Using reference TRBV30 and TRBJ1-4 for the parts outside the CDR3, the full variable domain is SQTIHQWPATLVQPVGSPLSLECTVEGTSNPNLYWYRQAAGRGLQLLFYSVGIGQISSEVPQNLSASRPQDRQFILSSKKLLLSDSGFYLCAWSRGLGGEKLFFGSGTQLSVL.